This T cell receptor beta chain was captured in a study of CD8+ T cells in alopecia areata (dated 2018 in TCRdb). For context, the study as a whole: Treated patients were enrolled in an open-label pilot trial of oral tofacitinib, 5 to 10 mg twice daily, for moderate-to-severe alopecia areata. Biopsies were taken from tofacitinib-treated patients at baseline and again at 4 and 24 weeks into treatment, and several of those patients also had a later scalp biopsy. Tofacitinib was given for 6 to 18 months, followed by 6 months of follow-up off drug to assess delayed response and recurrence. RNA was obtained with the PAXgene miRNA kit for fixed scalp, the miRNeasy kit for PBMCs, and the RNeasy kit for mouse skin. On the human side, TCRbeta sequencing was run on scalp tissue and on sorted CD4+ and CD8+ peripheral blood T cells from healthy controls and from alopecia areata patients with either patchy or totalis/universalis disease. TCRbeta CDR3 regions were amplified by immunoSEQ multiplex PCR with 35 Vbeta forward and 13 Jbeta reverse primers. Scalp clonality was compared among normal scalp (n=4), patchy alopecia areata scalp (n=8), and alopecia totalis/universalis scalp (n=8). High-throughput TCRbeta sequencing was used to examine T cell clonal expansion in alopecia areata in both the C3H/HeJ mouse model and human patients.

Libraries were built with the immunoSEQ multiplex PCR assay. RNA was extracted from all samples and reverse transcribed into cDNA as template for TCR sequencing. First-strand cDNA was synthesized using SuperScript III with a 2:1 mix of oligo-dT and random hexamers. A synthetic immune receptor repertoire was used to measure amplification bias, and any remaining bias was corrected computationally. On the authors' methods: Raw reads were preprocessed to remove errors, and CDR3 was defined according to IMGT conventions as the region from the conserved cysteine to phenylalanine. Clonality was computed as 1 minus the Shannon entropy, with the entropy normalized by log2 of the number of productive unique TCRs. Scalp TCRbeta sequences were cross-referenced with sorted blood CD4 and CD8 repertoires so that the CD4 or CD8 identity of scalp clones could be inferred. The clones in this table, taken by TCRdb from immuneACCESS, are in-frame only. Not every clone is retained; where verified, under half of the shortfall comes from an unresolved V gene, and the cause of the rest is unknown. V and J calls and clone size are given by that table; D and trimming were obtained from the DNA. The sample includes about 180,000 clones, with about 63% observed a single time. The ten largest clonotypes hold roughly 14% of the sample.

In this sample, this clone turned up once. The antigen it recognizes is unknown. The input lacks base qualities; no much larger clone sits a single base away. Distinct nucleotide sequences in the sample also encode this CDR3. V lost 11 bases and J lost 7 bases; the stretch between them is 12 bases long. The CDR3 runs 11 residues from the cysteine to the phenylalanine. Kept here is only the CDR3 DNA, which spans 33 bases and is read in frame from base 1. The germline V gene (reference sequence) supplies CDR1 SEHNR and CDR2 FQNEAQ. General study outcomes and caveats: Unlike mouse skin, where gammadelta T cells dominate, normal human skin contains resident alphabeta T cells that get sequenced too, which complicates analysis of the scalp TCR repertoire. Compared with mice, TCR sequences shared between patients were less clear, possibly partly because of HLA diversity across the patient population. Lesional scalp, especially in alopecia totalis/universalis, showed higher clonality and more expanded CD8+ clones than normal scalp, suggesting antigenic drive.

Per the publication, the time point label means: baseline before oral tofacitinib. Lesional scalp punch biopsies and peripheral blood were obtained from alopecia areata patients. PBMCs were isolated by density centrifugation and stained for CD3, CD4 and CD8, after which CD4+ and CD8+ T cells were sorted on a FACSAria. The rearranged segments are TRBV7-9 and TRBJ1-5; TRBD1 is possibly the D segment (6 matching bases). Sequenced material: CD4+ T cells sorted from blood, taken at week 0. The receptor was derived from a human donor with alopecia areata. The CDR3 region: CASGRGQPQHF. Read as DNA, the sequence is TGTGCCTCAGGGAGGGGGCAGCCCCAGCATTTT.